One sample yielded the 28 T cell receptor beta chains listed below, sequenced in a study of cytotoxic CD8 clonotypes in ibrutinib-treated CLL. Only in-frame clones appear in the TCRdb table, and some are missing; sequencing was by immunoSEQ multiplex PCR. The sample lists 250,000 to 350,000 clones; roughly four fifths were seen once. Sequenced material: PBMCs, taken at disease progression, from a patient treated with ibrutinib. The receptors here all came from a human donor with chronic lymphocytic leukemia.

V is TRBV28 and J is TRBJ2-1; D is unclear. CDR3 length: 11 residues. Germline V lookup: CDR1 MDHEN, CDR2 SYDVKM. V was pared by 4 bases and J by 8 bases, with 6 bases between. CDR3 amino acids: CASSYGYEQFF. CDR3 DNA sequence: TGTGCCAGCAGTTACGGGTATGAGCAGTTCTTC.

This clone was seen only once. The V and J genes are TRBV10-3 and TRBJ2-5, with D possibly TRBD1 on 6 matching bases. CDR3 length equals 14 residues. In germline, CDR1 is ENHRY, CDR2 SYGVKD. V lost 2 bases and J 4 bases, leaving 11 bases between the germline ends. CDR3 DNA: TGTGCCATCAGTGAGATGTTGGGGGCAGAGACCCAGTACTTC. It translates to CAISEMLGAETQYF.

The chain carries TRBV27 and TRBJ2-7; 13 bases map to TRBD2. J was trimmed by 7 bases and V by 5 bases; bases with no gene match: 14. This CDR3 region has 17 residues. CDR1 is MNHEY and CDR2 is SMNVEV in the germline V gene (reference sequence). The CDR3 bases are TGTGCCAGCAGTACCCGAAAGACTAGCGGGAGGATAAGAGAGCAGTACTTC. Translating gives CASSTRKTSGRIREQYF.

The chain joins TRBV29-1 to TRBJ1-1, with D possibly matching TRBD1 (6 bases). Trimming stripped 3 bases from V and 4 bases from J, with 21 bases between. The CDR3 contains 16 residues. CDR1 and CDR2 (germline): SQVTM, ANQGSEA. The DNA of the CDR3 is TGCAGCGTTGATACGGACAGAGATTTGTGGGGCACTGAAGCTTTCTTT. Translated: CSVDTDRDLWGTEAFF.

The chain links TRBV28 to TRBJ2-1, with no clear D. In germline, CDR1 is MDHEN, CDR2 SYDVKM. The CDR3 sequence is 15 residues long. The V gene lost 6 bases and the J gene lost 6 bases, with 18 bases spanning the gap. The CDR3 DNA is TGTGCCAGCAGCCCAGGACCTTGGATAGGCAATGAGCAGTTCTTC. Translated: CASSPGPWIGNEQFF.

CDR3 region: CASSVATGSSGEKLFF. In DNA form, the CDR3 reads TGTGCCAGCAGCGTAGCTACGGGTAGCTCAGGGGAAAAACTGTTTTTT. The chain employs TRBV9 and TRBJ1-4; TRBD1 is a possible D gene (5 bases). V dropped 0 bases and J dropped 8 bases, with 17 bases sitting between them. Germline lookup yields CDR1 SGDLS and CDR2 YYNGEE. This CDR3 spans 16 amino acids.

The rearrangement uses TRBV2 and TRBJ1-5, with unresolved D. Deletions cut 0 bases from V and 5 bases from J, with 14 bases between. CDR1 SNHLY and CDR2 FYNNEI come from the germline V gene. This CDR3 is 16 amino acids long. In DNA form, the CDR3 reads TGTGCCAGCAGTGAAGCCAAGGGTACAACCCATCAGCCCCAGCATTTT. Translation gives CASSEAKGTTHQPQHF.

The V and J genes are TRBV7-8 and TRBJ1-5; TRBD1 matches at 8 bases. The CDR3 extends over 15 amino acids. J gave up 6 bases and V 1 base, and 5 bases lay outside the gene matches. CDR1 and CDR2 (germline): SGHVS, FQNEAQ. CDR3 in DNA: TGTGCCAGCAGCTTAGTCGTCAGGGGGCTTCAGCCCCAGCATTTT. Translation: CASSLVVRGLQPQHF.

The chain links TRBV14 to TRBJ1-1, with D tentatively TRBD1 (6 bases). V was clipped by 3 bases and J by 4 bases, with 12 bases between them. The CDR3 spans 14 residues. CDR1 is SGHDN, CDR2 FVKESK, per germline. The CDR3 spells CASSQGQGSTEAFF. CDR3 bases: TGTGCCAGCAGCCAGGGGCAGGGGAGCACTGAAGCTTTCTTT.

The chain has TRBV15 and TRBJ2-7; D is possibly TRBD1 (6 bases). The germline V gene encodes CDR1 LNHNV and CDR2 YYDKDF (reference sequence). This CDR3 spans 14 amino acids. V was cut by 2 bases and J by 2 bases, with 10 bases left in between. The DNA for the CDR3 is TGTGCCACCAGCAGACAGGGGACCACCTACGAGCAGTACTTC. Encoded protein: CATSRQGTTYEQYF.

The chain carries TRBV11-2 and TRBJ2-1, with D uncertain. The ends were cut back, 2 bases at V and 6 bases at J, with 14 bases in the middle. Germline-derived CDR1 and CDR2 are SGHAT and FQNNGV. The CDR3 is 15 amino acids. CDR3: CASSLSFWRSNEQFF. The CDR3 nucleotides are TGTGCCAGCAGCTTATCGTTCTGGCGGAGCAATGAGCAGTTCTTC.

CDR3 residues: CASKVQRNEQFF. CDR3 bases: TGTGCCAGCAAAGTTCAAAGGAATGAGCAGTTCTTC. This chain joins TRBV6-5 and TRBJ2-1; no reliable D call. CDR1 MNHEY and CDR2 SVGAGI come from the germline V gene. Trimming took 7 bases from V and 7 from J, leaving 11 bases between them. The CDR3 covers 12 residues.

The chain has TRBV6-5 and TRBJ1-3; D is unclear. V was trimmed by 0 bases and J by 0 bases, leaving 9 bases between them. The CDR3 is 16 residues long. Germline CDR1 is MNHEY and CDR2 is SVGAGI. CDR3 sequence reads: CASSYSRAISGNTIYF. CDR3 DNA: TGTGCCAGCAGTTACTCGAGGGCTATCTCTGGAAACACCATATATTTT.

This clone was detected once. The chain employs TRBV6-5 and TRBJ2-1; 10 bases line up with TRBD1. The CDR3 consists of 15 residues. Trimming removed 6 bases from V and 4 bases from J; junction bases left unmatched: 6. Per germline, CDR1 MNHEY and CDR2 SVGAGI. This chain's CDR3 is CASRFPGQGYNEQFF. The CDR3 nucleotides read TGTGCCAGCAGGTTCCCGGGACAGGGGTACAATGAGCAGTTCTTC.

Note on this clone: The same CDR3 also results from other DNA sequences found in this sample. The chain uses TRBV5-4 and TRBJ2-7; D gene unclear. CDR1 and CDR2 from the germline V gene are SGHNT and YYREEE (reference sequence). Trimming removed 0 bases from V and 2 bases from J, with 3 bases in between. The CDR3 consists of 12 residues. CDR3 residues: CASSLAPYEQYF. The CDR3 DNA reads as TGTGCCAGCAGCTTGGCACCCTACGAGCAGTACTTC.

Only one count was recorded for this clone. This sequence joins TRBV19 and TRBJ1-2; the D gene is possibly TRBD1 (6 bases). This CDR3 comprises 15 residues. CDR1 and CDR2 from the germline V gene are LNHDA and SQIVND (reference sequence). The CDR3 DNA follows: TGTGCGTCCCGAACCGCCAGGGAAGGGGGCTATGGCTACACCTTC. Its translation: CASRTAREGGYGYTF.

J is TRBJ2-3 and V is TRBV4-1; 16 bases fit TRBD2. The CDR3 spans 21 residues. The V gene's germline CDR1 is MGHRA and CDR2 YSYEKL. The junction had 14 bases not matched to a gene; V was cut back by 1 base and J by 4 bases. The DNA for the CDR3 is TGCGCCAGCAGCCAAGCTAGGGGACTAGCGGGGGGGCAACAAAGGTCAGATACGCAGTATTTT. Translated: CASSQARGLAGGQQRSDTQYF.

The V and J genes are TRBV2 and TRBJ1-2; D not certain. The V end was cut by 7 bases, the J end by 5 bases, with 17 bases between. CDR1 and CDR2 from the germline V gene are SNHLY and FYNNEI. The CDR3 loop spans 14 amino acids. In DNA form, the CDR3 reads TGTGCCAGCAAAGGACGGACTGGTGGGTATGGCTACACCTTC. Protein product: CASKGRTGGYGYTF. Complete variable domain (other parts from reference TRBV2 and TRBJ1-2): EPEVTQTPSHQVTQMGQEVILRCVPISNHLYFYWYRQILGQKVEFLVSFYNNEISEKSEIFDDQFSVERPDGSNFTLKIRSTKLEDSAMYFCASKGRTGGYGYTFGSGTRLTVV.

The rearrangement links TRBV4-1 to TRBJ2-1; 13 bases fit TRBD2. The V segment lost 4 bases and the J segment 9 bases; nucleotides outside the gene matches: 6. The germline CDR1 and CDR2 sequences are MGHRA and YSYEKL. The CDR3 contains 15 residues. The CDR3 DNA reads TGCGCCAGCAGCCGGACTAGCGGGGGATTCGGTGAGCAGTTCTTC. Residues: CASSRTSGGFGEQFF.

This chain links TRBV5-1 with TRBJ2-1, with D uncertain. V lost 0 bases and J lost 7, with 8 bases in between. In germline, CDR1 is SGHRS, CDR2 YFSETQ. The CDR3 has 13 residues. CDR3 sequence (DNA): TGCGCCAGCAGCTTGGGGCTCCTGAATGAGCAGTTCTTC. It yields the protein CASSLGLLNEQFF.

This chain links TRBV25-1 with TRBJ1-1, with a tentative D call TRBD1 (5 bases). There are 13 residues in the CDR3. With 3 bases removed from V and 3 bases from J, the gap between germline ends came to 8 bases. The germline gives CDR1 MGHDK, CDR2 SYGVNS. CDR3 loop: CASSDQGHTEAFF. CDR3 sequence (DNA): TGTGCCAGCAGTGACCAGGGCCACACTGAAGCTTTCTTT.

Regarding this clone: Other nucleotide sequences from this sample produce the same CDR3. The CDR3 coding sequence is TGTGCCAGCAGTCGGACGGGGGGGGCCTATGGCTACACCTTC. It yields the protein CASSRTGGAYGYTF. The chain is built from TRBV6-5 and TRBJ1-2; a possible D gene is TRBD1 (6 bases). This CDR3 spans 14 amino acids. V lost 5 bases, J lost 4 bases, and 14 bases lay in between. Germline CDR1 MNHEY, CDR2 SVGAGI.

The V call is TRBV14, the J call TRBJ2-7; 7 bases align to TRBD1. The CDR3 has 19 residues. Germline trimming cut 1 base from V and 2 bases from J; bases unmatched to any gene: 17. Germline CDR1 reads SGHDN; CDR2 reads FVKESK. The CDR3 spells CASSQVKPTGRGITYEQYF. The CDR3 nucleotides read TGTGCCAGCAGCCAAGTGAAACCGACGGGCAGGGGGATTACCTACGAGCAGTACTTC.

The sample holds a few counts of this clone. The CDR3 sequence is CASSLTADGYTF. CDR3 nucleotides: TGTGCCAGCAGCTTGACAGCGGATGGCTACACCTTC. The gene calls are TRBV13 and TRBJ1-2; the D gene is possibly TRBD1 (5 bases). Germline V gives CDR1 PRHDT, CDR2 FYEKMQ (reference sequence). The CDR3 length is 12 residues. The ends were cut back, 3 bases at V and 6 bases at J, with 8 bases in the middle.

This chain connects TRBV29-1 to TRBJ1-2; no clear D. There are 14 residues in the CDR3. Germline values: CDR1 SQVTM, CDR2 ANQGSEA. The V end lost 4 bases, the J end lost 0 bases, and 12 bases lay between the germline ends. The CDR3 is CSVVHSGTNYGYTF. The CDR3 nucleotides are TGCAGCGTTGTTCACAGCGGTACTAACTATGGCTACACCTTC.

The rearrangement uses TRBV15 and TRBJ2-1; 7 bases agree with TRBD2. The CDR3 consists of 14 residues. After removal of 0 bases from V and 6 bases from J, the junction contained 2 bases not matched to a gene. Germline CDR1 and CDR2: LNHNV and YYDKDF (reference sequence). CDR3 loop: CATSREKRGNEQFF. DNA of the CDR3: TGTGCCACCAGCAGAGAAAAGCGGGGCAATGAGCAGTTCTTC. Full variable domain (rest looked up from reference TRBV15 and TRBJ2-1): DAMVIQNPRYQVTQFGKPVTLSCSQTLNHNVMYWYQQKSSQAPKLLFHYYDKDFNNEADTPDNFQSRRPNTSFCFLDIRSPGLGDTAMYLCATSREKRGNEQFFGPGTRLTVL.

J is TRBJ2-1 and V is TRBV2; D may be TRBD2 (5 bases). CDR1 is SNHLY and CDR2 is FYNNEI in the germline V gene. The CDR3 is 14 residues long. With 10 bases removed from V and 6 bases from J, the gap between germline ends came to 19 bases. CDR3 amino acids: CATPRGDNVNEQFF. The DNA of the CDR3 is TGTGCCACCCCTCGGGGTGATAACGTCAATGAGCAGTTCTTC.

The V call is TRBV23-1, the J call TRBJ1-5; tentatively, D is TRBD1 (5 bases). TRBV23-1 is an ORF; its function is uncertain. V was trimmed by 5 bases and J by 0 bases, leaving 20 bases between them. The CDR3 has 18 amino acids. CDR3: CASSTGTEGFNSNQPQHF. CDR3 DNA: TGCGCCAGCAGTACCGGGACCGAGGGTTTCAATAGCAATCAGCCCCAGCATTTT.